Listed below are T cell receptor beta chains from one sample, sequenced in a study of beta chain features in type 1 diabetes. TCRdb's copy holds only in-frame clones and misses some; the assay was immunoSEQ multiplex PCR. The sample shows roughly 340,000 clones, roughly 13% of them seen only once. Sample: naive CD4+ T cells from blood. Receptors originate from a woman between 18 and 29 years old with type 1 diabetes. Both conserved end residues are part of each CDR3. The D gene is left open where the match is weak. Some rows have no size entry. The others give once, few or many, or a class for an expanded clone.

d_call j_call clone_size v_call cdr3_aa cdr3_nt
TRBD2 TRBJ2-5 . TRBV7-3 CASSSTSGSLETQYF TGTGCCAGCAGCTCGACTAGCGGGAGTTTGGAGACCCAGTACTTC
TRBD1 TRBJ1-4 . TRBV28 CASSSQTGVGEKLFF TGTGCCAGCAGTTCTCAGACAGGGGTAGGGGAAAAACTGTTTTTT
TRBD2 TRBJ2-1 . TRBV7-2 CASSRSSGGQFF TGTGCCAGCAGCCGTTCTAGCGGCGGGCAGTTCTTC
TRBD2 TRBJ2-7 . TRBV14 CASSQRTSGTRTYEQYF TGTGCCAGCAGCCAAAGAACCAGCGGGACCCGAACCTACGAGCAGTACTTC
TRBD1 TRBJ2-4 . TRBV2 CASSVDRGTKNIQYF TGTGCCAGCAGTGTTGACAGGGGGACCAAAAACATTCAGTACTTC
. TRBJ2-5 few TRBV25-1 CASRQGGGETQYF TGTGCCAGCAGACAGGGAGGGGGGGAGACCCAGTACTTC
. TRBJ1-1 . TRBV5-1 CASSAGGTGTANTEAFF TGCGCCAGCAGCGCGGGGGGGACGGGGACTGCGAACACTGAAGCTTTCTTT
. TRBJ2-2 . TRBV7-2 CASTLRPGVRPGELFF TGTGCCAGCACCCTTCGGCCCGGGGTCAGACCCGGGGAGCTGTTTTTT
. TRBJ2-7 few TRBV28 CASSVTGTGSYEQYF TGTGCCAGCAGTGTCACCGGGACTGGCTCCTACGAGCAGTACTTC
TRBD2 TRBJ2-4 . TRBV5-4 CASSAGVAGGENIQYF TGTGCCAGCAGCGCAGGGGTAGCGGGAGGGGAAAACATTCAGTACTTC
TRBD2 TRBJ2-5 few TRBV18 CASSWLAGAFQETQYF TGTGCCAGCTCATGGCTAGCGGGTGCCTTCCAAGAGACCCAGTACTTC
TRBD1 TRBJ2-1 . TRBV12-5 CASGLGLPGGTEQFF TGTGCTAGTGGTTTGGGCCTTCCAGGGGGCACTGAGCAGTTCTTC
TRBD1 TRBJ1-1 few TRBV28 CASSSGQGGRDTEAFF TGTGCCAGCAGCTCGGGCCAGGGGGGCCGGGACACTGAAGCTTTCTTT
. TRBJ2-1 . TRBV11-2 CASSLSLMRGIGNEQFF TGTGCCAGCAGCTTATCCCTCATGAGGGGGATTGGGAATGAGCAGTTCTTC
. TRBJ2-2 . TRBV15 CATSRAAGELFF TGTGCCACCAGCAGAGCGGCCGGGGAGCTGTTTTTT
. TRBJ2-5 few TRBV7-2 CASSPQQEQETQYF TGTGCCAGCAGCCCTCAACAGGAACAAGAGACCCAGTACTTC
. TRBJ1-2 . TRBV27 CASSLGRDYGYTF TGTGCCAGCAGTTTAGGCAGGGATTATGGCTACACCTTC
. TRBJ1-2 few TRBV7-9 CASSLVRNYGYTF TGTGCCAGCAGCTTAGTCAGGAACTATGGCTACACCTTC
. TRBJ2-7 . TRBV30 CAWNSGAREQYF TGTGCCTGGAATAGTGGGGCGCGGGAGCAGTACTTC
. TRBJ2-7 . TRBV28 CASSRGSYEQYF TGTGCCAGCAGCCGAGGGTCCTACGAGCAGTACTTC